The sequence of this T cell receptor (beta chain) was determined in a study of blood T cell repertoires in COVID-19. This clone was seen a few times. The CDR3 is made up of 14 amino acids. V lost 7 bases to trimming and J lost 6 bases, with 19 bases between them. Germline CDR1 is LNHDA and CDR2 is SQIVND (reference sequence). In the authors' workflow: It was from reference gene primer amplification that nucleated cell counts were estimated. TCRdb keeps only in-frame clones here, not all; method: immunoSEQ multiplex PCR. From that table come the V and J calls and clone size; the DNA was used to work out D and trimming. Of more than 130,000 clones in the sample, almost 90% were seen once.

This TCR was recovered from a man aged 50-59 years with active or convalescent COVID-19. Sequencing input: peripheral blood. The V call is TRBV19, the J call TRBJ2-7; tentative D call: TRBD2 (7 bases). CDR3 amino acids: CASTGSGGLGEQYF. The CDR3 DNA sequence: TGTGCCAGTACGGGGTCGGGGGGCCTGGGCGAGCAGTACTTC.